The entry below describes one T cell receptor beta chain. The antigen remains unidentified. This sample stems from a study of a mutant IDH1 vaccine in newly diagnosed glioma. Study at large: The earlier regimen, radiotherapy, temozolomide, or both, was most often both.

CDR1 is SNHLY and CDR2 is FYNNEI in the germline V gene. Trimming cost V 6 bases and J 5 bases, with 16 bases left between them. The CDR3 length is 14 residues. Here immunoSEQ multiplex PCR was the method, and the copy in TCRdb shows in-frame clones only, minus some. Of approximately 24,000 clones detected, 70% to 80% appear once; the ten largest clones hold approximately 9.5%. Time point of the sample: week 11, during vaccination. In every dose of vaccine, 300 ug of mutant IDH1 20-mer peptide was given alongside topical imiquimod. The chain employs TRBV2 and TRBJ1-1, with D possibly matching TRBD1 (6 bases). The sequencing used PBMCs, collected from a glioma patient whose treatment included an IDH1 peptide vaccine. This receptor was obtained from a woman aged 18-29 years with glioma. The CDR3 nucleotides read TGTGCCAGCAGACAGGGAGCTCTAGATACTGAAGCTTTCTTT. This gives the protein CASRQGALDTEAFF.